The source of this T cell receptor beta chain is a study of T cell changes during pregnancy in multiple sclerosis. Profiled with immunoSEQ multiplex PCR; TCRdb holds only in-frame clones, not every one. The table records just under 100,000 clones, roughly 92% of them present only once. Germline CDR1 SEHNR, CDR2 FQNEAQ (reference sequence). This CDR3 has 13 amino acids. Trimming removed 1 base from V and 5 bases from J, with 8 bases in between. Sequencing used peripheral blood, obtained after pregnancy. This chain joins TRBV7-9 and TRBJ1-2, with D unclear. The sequence came from a female donor with multiple sclerosis, enrolled in a pregnancy study. The CDR3 is CASSLGGQYGYTF. CDR3 DNA: TGTGCCAGCAGCTTAGGAGGCCAGTATGGCTACACCTTC.